A single sample is the source of the 26 T cell receptor beta chains below, sequenced in a study of memory CD4+ T cells and cytomegalovirus serostatus. Single viable CD3+CD4+CD8-CD45RO+ cells were sorted as the memory CD4+ T cells. Some clones are missing from TCRdb's copy, which holds only in-frame ones; the method was immunoSEQ multiplex PCR. The table includes about 50,000 clones, under 80% detected once. The source material was memory CD4+ T cells from blood. The receptors shown here come from an adult in good health and CMV-seronegative.

By share, this clone ranks as medium-sized. CDR3 sequence: CASSQVPQDTEAFF. The DNA of the CDR3 is TGCGCCAGCAGCCAAGTCCCCCAGGACACTGAAGCTTTCTTT. The J gene is TRBJ1-1, the V gene TRBV4-1; no definite D call. CDR1 is MGHRA, CDR2 YSYEKL, per germline. This CDR3 spans 14 amino acids. Trimming pared 1 base from V and 3 bases from J, leaving 9 bases between.

The DNA of the CDR3 is TGTGCCAGCAGTTTTCATCTGTCCTACGAGCAGTACTTC. It codes for CASSFHLSYEQYF. J is TRBJ2-5 and V is TRBV27, with D unresolved. The J call may be in error: the DNA end matches TRBJ2-7 better. The CDR3 is 13 residues long. Germline CDR1 and CDR2: MNHEY and SMNVEV (reference sequence).

The gene calls are TRBV19 and TRBJ2-6; TRBD1 matches 9 bases. The J segment lost 2 bases and the V segment lost 10 bases, leaving 3 bases of the junction unmatched. The CDR3 consists of 14 residues. The germline V gene encodes CDR1 LNHDA and CDR2 SQIVND (reference sequence). CDR3 amino acids: CATRDRAGANVLTF. CDR3 DNA: TGTGCCACCCGGGACAGGGCTGGGGCCAACGTCCTGACTTTC.

The J gene is TRBJ2-1, the V gene TRBV19, with D unclear. V was trimmed by 6 bases and J by 2 bases, leaving 11 bases between them. Germline V gene sequence: CDR1 LNHDA, CDR2 SQIVND (reference sequence). The CDR3 runs 14 residues. The CDR3 here is CASRKTGTYNEQFF. The CDR3 DNA is TGTGCCAGTAGGAAGACTGGGACCTACAATGAGCAGTTCTTC.

This chain links TRBV4-2 with TRBJ1-2; no definite D call. The ends were cut back, 5 bases at V and 5 bases at J, with 12 bases in the middle. The V gene's germline CDR1 is LGHNA and CDR2 YNFKEQ. The CDR3 is made up of 13 amino acids. The CDR3 nucleotides are TGTGCCAGCAGCGAATTGGAGGGATATGGCTACACCTTC. As protein: CASSELEGYGYTF.

The chain carries TRBV9 and TRBJ1-1; perhaps TRBD1 as D (5 bases). Deletions cut 4 bases from V and 0 bases from J, with 13 bases between. The length of the CDR3 is 15 residues. CDR1 SGDLS and CDR2 YYNGEE come from the germline V gene. CDR3 in amino acids: CASSPGDGLNTEAFF. CDR3 coding DNA: TGTGCCAGCAGCCCCGGGGACGGCTTGAACACTGAAGCTTTCTTT.

This chain connects TRBV19 to TRBJ2-6, with D hard to call. Germline values: CDR1 LNHDA, CDR2 SQIVND (reference sequence). This CDR3 spans 14 amino acids. V lost 2 bases and J 0 bases, leaving 2 bases between the germline ends. The CDR3 coding sequence is TGTGCCAGTAGTATATACTCTGGGGCCAACGTCCTGACTTTC. Translating it yields CASSIYSGANVLTF.

This chain joins TRBV7-8 and TRBJ2-7; 8 nucleotides align to TRBD2. Trimming removed 5 bases from V and 1 base from J; junction bases left unmatched: 7. The V gene's germline CDR1 is SGHVS and CDR2 FQNEAQ. The CDR3 extends over 15 amino acids. CDR3 sequence: CASSPTRGGSYEQYF. The CDR3 DNA sequence: TGTGCCAGCAGCCCAACCCGGGGGGGATCCTACGAGCAGTACTTC.

This chain joins TRBV19 and TRBJ1-5, with D possibly matching TRBD1 (6 bases). The germline V and J ends were trimmed by 5 bases and 3 bases, with 11 bases remaining between them. In germline, CDR1 is LNHDA, CDR2 SQIVND (reference sequence). The CDR3 is 14 amino acids. The CDR3 protein is CASSLRDTNQPQHF. CDR3 DNA: TGTGCCAGTAGTCTCCGGGACACCAATCAGCCCCAGCATTTT. The full variable domain, rest sourced from reference TRBV19 and TRBJ1-5, is DGGITQSPKYLFRKEGQNVTLSCEQNLNHDAMYWYRQDPGQGLRLIYYSQIVNDFQKGDIAEGYSVSREKKESFPLTVTSAQKNPTAFYLCASSLRDTNQPQHFGDGTRLSIL.

The chain is built from TRBV29-1 and TRBJ1-1, with 9 bases aligning to TRBD1. This CDR3 contains 12 residues. Germline loops: CDR1 SQVTM, CDR2 ANQGSEA. The junction had 2 bases not matched to a gene; V was cut back by 1 base and J by 8 bases. The CDR3 spells CSVEGTGDEAFF. The DNA of the CDR3 is TGCAGCGTTGAAGGGACAGGGGACGAAGCTTTCTTT.

This chain uses TRBV7-3 with TRBJ2-3; the match to TRBD2 covers 7 bases. The CDR3 covers 13 residues. Germline V gives CDR1 SGHTA, CDR2 FQGTGA. Losses at the gene ends were 5 bases for V and 2 bases for J; bases not matched to a gene: 1. CDR3 sequence: CASSGGVTDTQYF. In nucleotides, the CDR3 is TGTGCCAGCAGCGGGGGGGTCACAGATACGCAGTATTTT.

This sequence joins TRBV7-6 and TRBJ1-4; TRBD1 is a possible D gene (5 bases). The germline gives CDR1 SGHVS, CDR2 FNYEAQ. The CDR3 is made up of 16 amino acids. The V and J ends lost 0 bases and 5 bases respectively, with 13 bases between them. The CDR3 spells CASSLAGQGGNEKLFF. The DNA for the CDR3 is TGTGCCAGCAGCTTAGCGGGGCAGGGAGGGAATGAAAAACTGTTTTTT.

The V call is TRBV7-9, the J call TRBJ2-1; TRBD2 aligns across 10 bases. The V segment lost 3 bases and the J segment 8 bases; nucleotides outside the gene matches: 7. Germline V gene lookup returns CDR1 SEHNR and CDR2 FQNEAQ (reference sequence). The CDR3 loop spans 15 amino acids. CDR3 sequence reads: CASSFLASGGDEQFF. The DNA for the CDR3 is TGTGCCAGCAGCTTCTTGGCTAGCGGGGGTGATGAGCAGTTCTTC.

This clone appeared a single time. This chain connects TRBV29-1 to TRBJ1-1; a weak D match, TRBD1 (5 bases). V was cut by 6 bases and J by 4 bases, with 15 bases left in between. CDR3 length: 13 amino acids. Germline loops: CDR1 SQVTM, CDR2 ANQGSEA. The CDR3 DNA reads as TGCAGCGTCCAGGGAGGTCGGGGCACTGAAGCTTTCTTT. Translating gives CSVQGGRGTEAFF. The variable domain in full, with the rest retrieved from reference TRBV29-1 and TRBJ1-1, is SAVISQKPSRDICQRGTSLTIQCQVDSQVTMMFWYRQQPGQSLTLIATANQGSEATYESGFVIDKFPISRPNLTFSTLTVSNMSPEDSSIYLCSVQGGRGTEAFFGQGTRLTVV.

The chain employs TRBV7-2 and TRBJ2-5; 8 bases fit TRBD1. The junction had 12 bases not matched to a gene; V was cut back by 5 bases and J by 1 base. CDR1 and CDR2 (germline): SGHTA, FQGNSA. The CDR3 contains 17 residues. CDR3 residues: CASSRSGPGTGQETQYF. DNA of the CDR3: TGTGCCAGCAGCCGAAGTGGGCCCGGGACAGGCCAAGAGACCCAGTACTTC.

This chain uses TRBV14 with TRBJ1-2; D gene uncertain. V was shortened by 1 base and J by 1 base, with 4 bases between the two germline ends. This CDR3 spans 13 amino acids. Germline CDR1 and CDR2: SGHDN and FVKESK. Here the CDR3 reads CASSQGYNYGYTF. CDR3 nucleotides: TGTGCCAGCAGCCAAGGTTATAACTATGGCTACACCTTC.

The count of this clone is one. The CDR3: CAMRGQTNNYGYTF. DNA of the CDR3: TGTGCCATGAGGGGACAGACTAATAACTATGGCTACACCTTC. V and J are TRBV30 and TRBJ1-2; TRBD1 aligns across 7 bases. The germline CDR1 and CDR2 sequences are GTSNPN and SVGIG (reference sequence). This CDR3 has 14 amino acids. The V gene end was trimmed by 8 bases and the J gene end by 1 base; junction bases not matched to a gene: 10.

The rearrangement links TRBV6-5 to TRBJ1-3; maybe TRBD1 (5 bases). The germline gives CDR1 MNHEY, CDR2 SVGAGI. Trimming left V 6 bases short and J 3 bases short, with 12 bases between. The CDR3 totals 14 residues. Here the CDR3 DNA reads TGTGCCAGCAGGCAATCGACAGTTGGAAACACCATATATTTT. Its protein is CASRQSTVGNTIYF.

The chain links TRBV19 to TRBJ2-3; 10 nucleotides align to TRBD1. V lost 8 bases and J lost 3; bases outside the gene matches: 2. Germline V CDR1 and CDR2: LNHDA, SQIVND (reference sequence). The CDR3 spans 13 residues. The CDR3 coding sequence is TGTGCCAGTCGGACAGGGGGGACAGATACGCAGTATTTT. Its translation: CASRTGGTDTQYF. The full variable domain, rest sourced from reference TRBV19 and TRBJ2-3, is DGGITQSPKYLFRKEGQNVTLSCEQNLNHDAMYWYRQDPGQGLRLIYYSQIVNDFQKGDIAEGYSVSREKKESFPLTVTSAQKNPTAFYLCASRTGGTDTQYFGPGTRLTVL.

The chain has TRBV5-8 and TRBJ1-2; 10 bases fit TRBD1. Germline CDR1 reads SGHTS; CDR2 reads YDEGEE. The CDR3 runs 16 residues. The V segment lost 0 bases and the J segment 0 bases; nucleotides outside the gene matches: 2. CDR3 sequence (DNA): TGTGCCAGCAGCTTGGGACAGGGGGCCCCTAACTATGGCTACACCTTC. Translation: CASSLGQGAPNYGYTF.

The CDR3 region is CATKLAGLNYGYTF. As DNA, the CDR3 is TGTGCCACCAAGCTTGCAGGATTAAACTATGGCTACACCTTC. This rearrangement joins TRBV19 to TRBJ1-2; D is uncertain. The V gene lost 10 bases and the J gene lost 2 bases, with 17 bases spanning the gap. The germline CDR1 and CDR2 sequences are LNHDA and SQIVND (reference sequence). The length of the CDR3 is 14 residues.

This chain links TRBV4-3 with TRBJ2-3; D remains ambiguous. Germline assignment: CDR1 LGHNA and CDR2 YSLEER. The CDR3 consists of 18 residues. The V gene lost 0 bases and the J gene lost 1 base, with 17 bases spanning the gap. The CDR3 reads CASSQDYSPGLRTDTQYF. DNA for the CDR3: TGCGCCAGCAGCCAAGATTATTCACCTGGGTTACGCACAGATACGCAGTATTTT.

This chain connects TRBV7-9 to TRBJ1-6; D not certain. Germline CDR1 reads SEHNR; CDR2 reads FQNEAQ (reference sequence). This CDR3 contains 16 residues. Trimming stripped 0 bases from V and 1 base from J, with 7 bases between. This CDR3 reads CASSLAGRSYNSPLHF. CDR3 in DNA: TGTGCCAGCAGCTTAGCTGGACGGTCCTATAATTCACCCCTCCACTTT. Full variable domain (missing parts from reference TRBV7-9 and TRBJ1-6): DTGVSQNPRHKITKRGQNVTFRCDPISEHNRLYWYRQTLGQGPEFLTYFQNEAQLEKSRLLSDRFSAERPKGSFSTLEIQRTEQGDSAMYLCASSLAGRSYNSPLHFGNGTRLTVT.

This chain joins TRBV27 and TRBJ1-2, with 7 nucleotides matching TRBD1. The CDR3 contains 14 residues. Unmatched junction bases numbered 5, after V lost 3 bases and J lost 4 bases. Germline V gives CDR1 MNHEY, CDR2 SMNVEV (reference sequence). CDR3 nucleotide sequence: TGTGCCAGCAGTTTGAAGGGGGCCAGCTATGGCTACACCTTC. The encoded protein is CASSLKGASYGYTF.

The V call is TRBV28, the J call TRBJ2-1, with D uncertain. Deletions cut 2 bases from V and 12 bases from J, with 11 bases between. This CDR3 spans 12 amino acids. Germline lookup yields CDR1 MDHEN and CDR2 SYDVKM. The CDR3 nucleotides are TGTGCCAGCAGTTTAGCAGCTTGGGGGCAGTTCTTC. Its protein product is CASSLAAWGQFF.

The V and J genes are TRBV7-3 and TRBJ2-1; D is possibly TRBD1 (6 bases). This CDR3 contains 13 residues. CDR1 and CDR2 (germline): SGHTA, FQGTGA. Trimming stripped 0 bases from V and 15 bases from J, with 15 bases between. CDR3 DNA: TGTGCCAGCAGCTTAACTGGGTCGGGACAACCGTTCTTC. Protein sequence: CASSLTGSGQPFF.